Listed here is a single T cell receptor (beta chain). This record belongs to a study of blood T cell repertoires in COVID-19. Clones were read by immunoSEQ multiplex PCR, and TCRdb kept only the in-frame ones, dropping some. The data contain 30,000 to 35,000 clones, 88% of them singletons. Input material: peripheral blood. The clonotype originates from a man between 60 and 70 years old with COVID-19, enrolled during active disease.

CDR3 sequence (DNA): TGTGCCAGCAGCGAGGGACAGGGGGAGAGAAATGAGCAGTTCTTC. Its translation is CASSEGQGERNEQFF. The chain uses TRBV7-6 and TRBJ2-1; 11 nucleotides align to TRBD1. This CDR3 contains 15 residues. V was pared by 5 bases and J by 7 bases, with 7 bases of the junction left unmatched. From germline, CDR1 is SGHVS and CDR2 FNYEAQ.